The sequence of this TCR beta chain was determined in a study of cytomegalovirus exposure and HLA in healthy donors. PCR employed 60 Vbeta and 13 Jbeta primers. Generated by immunoSEQ multiplex PCR, the TCRdb table keeps only in-frame clones and is missing some. The table includes about 170,000 clones, approximately 72% detected once. General observations from the study: Specific recognition of CMV antigens was confirmed in vitro for a few chains (all CMV-associated). HLA alleles showed associations with 16,951 TCR beta sequences in a later analysis, at a 0.05 false discovery rate.

On this clone: The antigen is not known.

Germline loops: CDR1 SNHLY, CDR2 FYNNEI. This CDR3 has 13 amino acids. The source of this sequence is a female donor in good health and CMV-seronegative. Sequencing input: PBMCs. V is TRBV2 and J is TRBJ2-5, with no clear D. The DNA end is a closer match to TRBJ2-7, so the J assignment may be wrong. The CDR3: CASSGVFKNEQYF. The CDR3 DNA sequence: TGTGCCAGCAGTGGAGTGTTTAAGAACGAGCAGTACTTC.